The clone carrying this TCR beta chain showed up many times. Template material for TCR beta VDJ and CDR3 profiling consisted of genomic DNA. TCRdb redid the calling of the reads with MiXCR, one entry per CDR3 protein. This sample has about 150,000 distinct CDR3 sequences; around half occur once, and the top ten carry 9.5% to 15%. An expansion of CD8+CD57+ cells by flow cytometry had been shown in patients chosen for sequencing. Severe acquired aplastic anemia was present in every patient. The CDR3 runs 16 residues. The ends lost 5 bases at V and 3 bases at J; junction bases unmatched: 14. Germline V gene lookup returns CDR1 DFQATT and CDR2 SNEGSKA (reference sequence). The data originate from a study of CD8+CD57+ T cells in acquired aplastic anemia.

The sequence came from a human donor with aplastic anemia. The chain is built from TRBV20-1 and TRBJ2-3; TRBD1 matches at 7 bases. Input material: sorted CD4+, CD8+, or CD8+CD57+ T cells (not recorded which) from PBMCs. In DNA form, the CDR3 reads TGCAGTGCTTCCTCCCAGACAGGGAAAGGGACAGATACGCAGTATTTT. Protein: CSASSQTGKGTDTQYF.